A selection of T cell receptor beta chains follows, all from one sample in a study of blood T cell repertoires in COVID-19. Data came from immunoSEQ multiplex PCR; TCRdb stores just in-frame clones and leaves some out. This sample has about 120,000 clones; 85% occur once, and the top ten carry approximately 10%. Material for sequencing was peripheral blood. These receptors were obtained from an older man with acute or convalescent COVID-19. The CDR3 runs from the conserved cysteine through the conserved F or W. The D gene is left open where the match is weak. For some rows the clone size is stated as once, few or many, or as a class when expanded; others skip it.

V gene	J gene	D gene	CDR3 length	clone size	CDR3 protein	CDR3 DNA
TRBV29-1	TRBJ2-2	TRBD1	13	once	CSVGTGPPGELFF	TGCAGCGTCGGGACAGGGCCCCCCGGGGAGCTGTTTTTT
TRBV12-3/TRBV12-4	TRBJ1-5	NA	11	NA	CASSYQNVKYF	TGTGCCAGCAGTTACCAGAACGTTAAGTATTTT
TRBV7-3	TRBJ2-7	NA	13	once	CASSATGAYEQYF	TGTGCCAGCAGCGCAACAGGAGCCTACGAGCAGTACTTC
TRBV18	TRBJ1-1	NA	13	NA	CASLTTGNTEAFF	TGTGCCAGCTTAACGACGGGGAACACTGAAGCTTTCTTT
TRBV24-1	TRBJ2-1	TRBD1	13	NA	CATLGQGDNEQFF	TGTGCCACACTGGGACAGGGAGATAATGAGCAGTTCTTC
TRBV19	TRBJ2-1	TRBD2	15	NA	CASTVRLAGYNEQFF	TGTGCCAGTACCGTGAGACTAGCGGGTTACAATGAGCAGTTCTTC
TRBV4-1	TRBJ1-6	NA	15	NA	CASSQEDGGISPLHF	TGCGCCAGCAGCCAAGAGGACGGCGGGATTTCACCCCTCCACTTT
TRBV15	TRBJ1-5	TRBD1	16	NA	CATSREGRGYDQPQHF	TGTGCCACCAGCAGAGAGGGCAGGGGGTATGATCAGCCCCAGCATTTT
TRBV2	TRBJ1-1	NA	13	NA	CASIGQSNTEAFF	TGTGCCAGCATTGGACAGAGTAACACTGAAGCTTTCTTT
TRBV4-3	TRBJ2-7	NA	14	NA	CASSQMVSVYEQYF	TGCGCCAGCAGCCAAATGGTTTCGGTTTACGAGCAGTACTTC
TRBV18	TRBJ1-1	NA	14	once	CASSPPGGNTEAFF	TGTGCCAGCTCACCACCCGGAGGGAACACTGAAGCTTTCTTT
TRBV19	TRBJ1-2	TRBD1	15	NA	CASRDRGRTNYGYTF	TGTGCCAGCCGGGACAGGGGGCGTACCAACTATGGCTACACCTTC
TRBV2	TRBJ1-5	NA	14	NA	CASGGAGGNQPQHF	TGTGCCAGCGGGGGCGCGGGGGGCAATCAGCCCCAGCATTTT
TRBV30	TRBJ2-7	NA	15	NA	CAWSNPGPLRDEQYF	TGTGCCTGGAGTAACCCCGGTCCCTTGAGGGACGAGCAGTACTTC
TRBV29-1	TRBJ2-7	NA	12	NA	CSVEDNGPRQYF	TGCAGCGTTGAAGATAATGGGCCGAGGCAGTACTTC
TRBV6-5	TRBJ1-2	NA	14	NA	CASSPTRTPYGYTF	TGTGCCAGCAGTCCCACCCGCACTCCCTATGGCTACACCTTC
TRBV5-1	TRBJ1-1	TRBD1	14	NA	CASSAGQVNTEAFF	TGCGCCAGCAGCGCCGGACAGGTAAACACTGAAGCTTTCTTT
TRBV6-2/TRBV6-3	TRBJ2-3	TRBD2	15	NA	CASSYGAGETDTQYF	TGTGCCAGCAGTTACGGAGCGGGAGAAACGGATACGCAGTATTTT
TRBV10-3	TRBJ1-2	TRBD1	14	NA	CAISESRQGWGYTF	TGTGCCATCAGTGAGTCGAGACAGGGCTGGGGCTACACCTTC
TRBV3-1/TRBV3-2	TRBJ1-5	NA	15	NA	CASSLSSYSNQPQHF	TGTGCCAGCAGCCTTTCGTCCTATAGCAATCAGCCCCAGCATTTT
TRBV4-2	TRBJ1-2	NA	13	NA	CASSQDRAYGYTF	TGTGCCAGCAGCCAAGACAGGGCTTATGGCTACACCTTC
TRBV11-2	TRBJ2-7	NA	13	NA	CASSRTTDYEQYF	TGTGCCAGCAGCCGCACTACGGACTACGAGCAGTACTTC
TRBV10-2	TRBJ2-7	TRBD1	13	NA	CASTPGQGYEQYF	TGCGCCAGCACTCCGGGACAGGGCTACGAGCAGTACTTC